The 16 T cell receptor beta chains given below trace back to one sample, sequenced in a study of cytomegalovirus exposure and HLA in healthy donors. A multiplex PCR was run with 60 Vbeta primers and 13 Jbeta primers. The table came from immunoSEQ multiplex PCR; TCRdb's copy has only in-frame clones and leaves some out. The sample has over 40,000 clones; 70% to 80% are singletons. Sequencing was done on a sample of PBMCs. The receptors originated from a woman in her forties in good health and CMV-seropositive.

The gene calls are TRBV29-1 and TRBJ2-3, with 9 bases fitting TRBD1. V shed 6 bases and J 0 bases; nucleotides not matched to a gene: 1. This CDR3 spans 13 amino acids. CDR1 is SQVTM and CDR2 is ANQGSEA in the germline V gene. CDR3 bases: TGCAGCGTAGGGACAGGGAGCACAGATACGCAGTATTTT. Amino acids: CSVGTGSTDTQYF.

J is TRBJ2-7 and V is TRBV29-1, with D perhaps matching TRBD2 (5 bases). There are 13 residues in the CDR3. Germline CDR1 and CDR2: SQVTM and ANQGSEA. Trimming shortened V by 3 bases and J by 3 bases, and 12 bases separated the two germline ends. This CDR3 reads CSVESSADYEQYF. CDR3 nucleotide sequence: TGCAGCGTTGAGAGTAGCGCGGACTACGAGCAGTACTTC.

This clone occurred a few times. The rearrangement links TRBV29-1 to TRBJ2-4; a weak D match, TRBD1 (6 bases). V dropped 6 bases and J dropped 6 bases, with 15 bases sitting between them. Germline V gives CDR1 SQVTM, CDR2 ANQGSEA. The CDR3 has 13 residues. The DNA for the CDR3 is TGCAGCGTGGCCGGGACACCAATAAACATTCAGTACTTC. This translates into CSVAGTPINIQYF.

The rearrangement uses TRBV29-1 and TRBJ2-7; D possibly corresponds to TRBD1 (5 bases). V was cut by 4 bases and J by 6 bases, with 16 bases left in between. The V gene's germline CDR1 is SQVTM and CDR2 ANQGSEA. There are 13 residues in the CDR3. The CDR3 protein is CSVGTGTPLEQYF. Here the CDR3 DNA reads TGCAGCGTTGGTACAGGTACCCCCCTCGAGCAGTACTTC.

The chain employs TRBV27 and TRBJ1-2; D possibly corresponds to TRBD1 (6 bases). In germline, CDR1 is MNHEY, CDR2 SMNVEV (reference sequence). V was pared by 3 bases and J by 6 bases, with 11 bases between. There are 13 residues in the CDR3. The CDR3 region is CASSFKGVNGYTF. CDR3 coding DNA: TGTGCCAGCAGTTTTAAGGGGGTGAATGGCTACACCTTC.

The J gene is TRBJ1-4, the V gene TRBV28; TRBD1 matches 7 bases. CDR3 length: 13 residues. Trimming took 6 bases from V and 8 from J; bases not matched to a gene: 6. Germline V lookup: CDR1 MDHEN, CDR2 SYDVKM. The CDR3 DNA reads as TGTGCCAGCAGCGGGACAGCCAGAGAAAAACTGTTTTTT. This sequence encodes CASSGTAREKLFF.

The V call is TRBV4-3, the J call TRBJ1-2; 7 bases are shared with TRBD1. The CDR3 spans 16 residues. The ends lost 1 base at V and 5 bases at J; junction bases unmatched: 10. From germline, CDR1 is LGHNA and CDR2 YSLEER. The CDR3 spells CASSQARNRGGYGYTF. The CDR3 DNA reads TGCGCCAGCAGCCAAGCTAGAAACAGGGGTGGATATGGCTACACCTTC.

The gene calls are TRBV25-1 and TRBJ2-7, with 7 bases that match TRBD1. The CDR3 has 14 residues. CDR1 is MGHDK and CDR2 is SYGVNS in the germline V gene. J gave up 3 bases and V 4 bases, and 6 bases lay outside the gene matches. The CDR3 region is CASSVYRDSYEQYF. As DNA, the CDR3 is TGTGCCAGCAGTGTCTATCGGGACAGCTACGAGCAGTACTTC.

CDR3 bases: TGTGCCAGCAGCCCGGGAGTTTGGCAGGGTCAAGAGACCCAGTACTTC. Encoded protein: CASSPGVWQGQETQYF. The genes are TRBV9 and TRBJ2-5; perhaps TRBD2 as D (6 bases). The germline V gene has CDR1 SGDLS and CDR2 YYNGEE. The CDR3 totals 16 residues. V lost 4 bases and J 2 bases, leaving 18 bases between the germline ends.

The rearrangement joins TRBV11-1 to TRBJ2-1; D unresolved. V dropped 4 bases and J dropped 7 bases, with 5 bases sitting between them. This CDR3 has 11 amino acids. Germline CDR1 reads SGHAT; CDR2 reads FQDESV (reference sequence). The CDR3 DNA follows: TGTGCCAGCAGCTCCTCTAATGAGCAGTTCTTC. Protein sequence: CASSSSNEQFF.

The chain couples TRBV2 to TRBJ2-7; a possible D gene is TRBD2 (5 bases). The germline gives CDR1 SNHLY, CDR2 FYNNEI. Trimming took 7 bases from V and 1 from J, leaving 17 bases between them. The CDR3 consists of 15 residues. The CDR3 DNA sequence: TGTGCCAGCATAGAGGGCCCAAACCCTTCCTACGAGCAGTACTTC. Amino acids: CASIEGPNPSYEQYF.

This clone was observed a few times. The V call is TRBV10-1, the J call TRBJ2-3; 7 nucleotides match TRBD2. This CDR3 contains 15 residues. The germline V gene has CDR1 WNHNN and CDR2 SYGVQD (reference sequence). V was pared by 2 bases and J by 1 base, with 3 bases of the junction left unmatched. The CDR3: CASSESLAGTDTQYF. CDR3 nucleotides: TGCGCCAGCAGTGAGAGCCTAGCGGGCACAGATACGCAGTATTTT.

This clone was found once. The chain uses TRBV11-3 and TRBJ2-5; D may be TRBD2 (7 bases). The CDR3 spans 13 residues. The germline gives CDR1 SGHNT, CDR2 YENEEA. The V end lost 9 bases, the J end lost 3 bases, and 14 bases lay between the germline ends. CDR3 bases: TGTGCCAGTTCGAGGGGGGGAGAAGAGACCCAGTACTTC. Translation gives CASSRGGEETQYF.

The chain joins TRBV5-3 to TRBJ2-3, with 13 bases that match TRBD2. TRBV5-3 is an ORF, and what it does is uncertain. V lost 5 bases and J lost 5; bases outside the gene matches: 8. The CDR3 is made up of 16 amino acids. DNA for the CDR3: TGTGCCAGAAGACCTGGGACTAGCGGGGCGAAAGATACGCAGTATTTT. This encodes CARRPGTSGAKDTQYF.

This clone was detected only once. V gene TRBV29-1 combines with J gene TRBJ2-2; D possibly corresponds to TRBD2 (5 bases). The ends were cut back, 7 bases at V and 0 bases at J, with 15 bases in the middle. Germline lookup yields CDR1 SQVTM and CDR2 ANQGSEA. The CDR3 is made up of 15 amino acids. The CDR3 DNA reads as TGCAGCGCATACTCCGGGGAGACGAACACCGGGGAGCTGTTTTTT. This gives the protein CSAYSGETNTGELFF.

The rearrangement joins TRBV5-4 to TRBJ2-4; 11 bases fit TRBD2. V dropped 4 bases and J dropped 0; count of bases not matched to a gene: 12. Germline lookup yields CDR1 SGHNT and CDR2 YYREEE (reference sequence). The CDR3 is 19 amino acids. The CDR3 here is CASSPRVTSGGIAKNIQYF. DNA for the CDR3: TGTGCCAGCAGCCCTCGAGTCACTAGCGGGGGAATAGCCAAAAACATTCAGTACTTC.